The 17 T cell receptor beta chains presented below share a single source sample, sequenced in a study of cytomegalovirus exposure and HLA in healthy donors. Primers: 60 Vbeta forward and 13 Jbeta reverse. Here immunoSEQ multiplex PCR was the method, and the copy in TCRdb shows in-frame clones only, minus some. In the table there are around 90,000 clones, more than 60% of which are singletons. Sequences were obtained from PBMCs. Receptor source: a man aged 25 to 45 in good health and CMV-seronegative.

This clone turned up a few times. The chain is built from TRBV7-9 and TRBJ2-3; D is ambiguous. Trimming removed 5 bases at V and 2 bases at J, with 2 bases between. CDR3 size: 11 residues. CDR1 and CDR2 from the germline V gene are SEHNR and FQNEAQ (reference sequence). The CDR3 loop reads CASSLTDTQYF. The CDR3, as DNA: TGTGCCAGCAGCCTCACAGATACGCAGTATTTT.

The chain recombines TRBV19 with TRBJ1-4; 9 positions agree with TRBD1. J gave up 7 bases and V 4 bases, and 1 base lay outside the gene matches. Germline V gene sequence: CDR1 LNHDA, CDR2 SQIVND (reference sequence). This CDR3 spans 13 amino acids. CDR3 nucleotide sequence: TGTGCCAGTAGTAGGGACAGGGCTGAAAAACTGTTTTTT. This codes for CASSRDRAEKLFF. Filled out from reference TRBV19 and TRBJ1-4, the complete variable domain reads DGGITQSPKYLFRKEGQNVTLSCEQNLNHDAMYWYRQDPGQGLRLIYYSQIVNDFQKGDIAEGYSVSREKKESFPLTVTSAQKNPTAFYLCASSRDRAEKLFFGSGTQLSVL.

The gene calls are TRBV11-2 and TRBJ1-1; D gene ambiguous. V was pared by 0 bases and J by 4 bases, with 6 bases between. There are 13 residues in the CDR3. The germline gives CDR1 SGHAT, CDR2 FQNNGV. The CDR3 bases are TGTGCCAGCAGCTTAGAACGCAGCACTGAAGCTTTCTTT. This gives the protein CASSLERSTEAFF.

The chain employs TRBV7-2 and TRBJ2-6, with unresolved D. Germline CDR1 is SGHTA and CDR2 is FQGNSA. V lost 5 bases and J 0 bases, leaving 8 bases between the germline ends. This CDR3 is 15 amino acids long. The CDR3 DNA follows: TGTGCCAGCAGCGCCGACATCTCTGGGGCCAACGTCCTGACTTTC. Its protein product is CASSADISGANVLTF.

This clone was seen only once. The chain employs TRBV7-6 and TRBJ2-2, with TRBD1 matching over 10 bases. V dropped 5 bases and J dropped 4; count of bases not matched to a gene: 4. The CDR3 is made up of 15 amino acids. Germline lookup yields CDR1 SGHVS and CDR2 FNYEAQ. Written as DNA, the CDR3 is TGTGCCAGCAGCACTCGGACAGGGGGCACCGGGGAGCTGTTTTTT. Translated, it gives CASSTRTGGTGELFF.

This clone was recorded a few times. V is TRBV28 and J is TRBJ1-6, with a weak D call TRBD1 (5 bases). The CDR3 sequence is 14 residues long. From germline, CDR1 is MDHEN and CDR2 SYDVKM. With 3 bases removed from V and 8 bases from J, the gap between germline ends came to 11 bases. CDR3 nucleotide sequence: TGTGCCAGCAGTTTTAGGCAGGGCGATTCACCCCTCCACTTT. Translated: CASSFRQGDSPLHF.

The J gene is TRBJ1-4, the V gene TRBV6-6, with D tentatively TRBD1 (5 bases). Between the trimmed V and J ends, which lost 5 bases and 8 bases, there was a span of 21 bases. Germline-derived CDR1 and CDR2 are MNHNY and SVGAGI (reference sequence). The length of the CDR3 is 16 residues. The CDR3 is CASSPTVTRRGEKLFF. The CDR3 bases are TGTGCCAGCAGTCCGACAGTGACACGGCGGGGGGAAAAACTGTTTTTT.

V and J are TRBV4-1 and TRBJ1-4; tentative D call: TRBD1 (6 bases). The CDR3 has 15 residues. Trimming shortened V by 5 bases and J by 8 bases, and 18 bases separated the two germline ends. The germline gives CDR1 MGHRA, CDR2 YSYEKL. CDR3 DNA sequence: TGCGCCAGCAGCTCGACGGGGGGCGCACACGAAAAACTGTTTTTT. This codes for CASSSTGGAHEKLFF.

This chain uses TRBV11-2 with TRBJ1-1, with D possibly being TRBD1 (6 bases). The CDR3 runs 15 residues. Per germline, CDR1 SGHAT and CDR2 FQNNGV. The V gene lost 5 bases and the J gene lost 0 bases, with 13 bases spanning the gap. This CDR3 reads CASSPRAGVNTEAFF. The CDR3 DNA reads TGTGCCAGCAGCCCCAGGGCAGGGGTGAACACTGAAGCTTTCTTT.

This clone has just a few counts. V is TRBV9 and J is TRBJ2-7; a weak D match, TRBD2 (6 bases). CDR3 length: 14 amino acids. V was clipped by 3 bases and J by 7 bases, with 17 bases between them. The V gene's germline CDR1 is SGDLS and CDR2 YYNGEE. The CDR3 region is CASSGGTPAKEQYF. For the CDR3, the DNA is TGTGCCAGCAGCGGCGGGACTCCAGCTAAGGAGCAGTACTTC.

A note on this clone: Relative to the germline gene, one junction end is altered; a read error may explain this. Other nucleotide sequences in the sample specify the same CDR3. The chain combines TRBV4-3 with TRBJ2-1, with D unclear. Germline CDR1 is LGHNA and CDR2 is YSLEER. The CDR3 spans 16 residues. CDR3 in DNA: TGCGCCAGCAGTCAAGATACCCAGAACTCCTACAATGAGCAGTTCTTC. It codes for CASSQDTQNSYNEQFF.

In DNA form, the CDR3 reads TGTGCCAGTAGTAGGGACAGACCTCCTTCTAACTATGGCTACACCTTC. This translates into CASSRDRPPSNYGYTF. The chain is built from TRBV19 and TRBJ1-2; 7 nucleotides align to TRBD1. CDR3 length: 16 residues. The germline gives CDR1 LNHDA, CDR2 SQIVND (reference sequence). Losses at the gene ends were 4 bases for V and 0 bases for J; bases not matched to a gene: 8.

This chain uses TRBV11-2 with TRBJ1-1, with D unclear. Between the trimmed V and J ends, which lost 1 base and 4 bases, there was a span of 10 bases. The CDR3 is 14 amino acids. Germline CDR1 SGHAT, CDR2 FQNNGV. The chain's CDR3 is CASSLGHSFTEAFF. CDR3 DNA: TGTGCCAGCAGCTTAGGCCACAGCTTCACTGAAGCTTTCTTT.

The gene calls are TRBV11-2 and TRBJ2-1; TRBD1 might be the D (6 bases). Per germline, CDR1 SGHAT and CDR2 FQNNGV. CDR3 size: 16 residues. Trimming took 3 bases from V and 3 from J, leaving 15 bases between them. The CDR3 protein is CASSFSAGASYNEQFF. As DNA, the CDR3 is TGTGCCAGCAGCTTCTCTGCAGGGGCTAGCTACAATGAGCAGTTCTTC.

This clone was detected once. The V gene is TRBV7-2, the J gene TRBJ1-3; D is ambiguous. Trimming removed 1 base at V and 4 bases at J, with 11 bases between. CDR3 length equals 15 residues. Per the germline V gene, CDR1 is SGHTA and CDR2 is FQGNSA. This chain's CDR3 is CASSLGILLGNTIYF. The DNA for the CDR3 is TGTGCCAGCAGCTTAGGCATCCTATTGGGAAACACCATATATTTT.

The V and J genes are TRBV4-1 and TRBJ2-5; 7 bases align to TRBD2. The J call may be wrong; the DNA end is better matched by TRBJ2-7. CDR1 MGHRA and CDR2 YSYEKL come from the germline V gene. This CDR3 spans 15 amino acids. The DNA of the CDR3 is TGCGCCAGCAGCCATTTGGGGGGGGGCTCCTACGAGCAGTACTTC. This translates into CASSHLGGGSYEQYF.

The rearrangement links TRBV5-1 to TRBJ1-4; D gene ambiguous. Looked up from germline, CDR1 is SGHRS and CDR2 is YFSETQ. CDR3 length equals 15 residues. V shed 1 base and J shed 0 bases, with 7 bases lying between them. The CDR3 sequence is CASSLTRSTNEKLFF. The CDR3 DNA is TGCGCCAGCAGCTTGACCCGGTCAACTAATGAAAAACTGTTTTTT.